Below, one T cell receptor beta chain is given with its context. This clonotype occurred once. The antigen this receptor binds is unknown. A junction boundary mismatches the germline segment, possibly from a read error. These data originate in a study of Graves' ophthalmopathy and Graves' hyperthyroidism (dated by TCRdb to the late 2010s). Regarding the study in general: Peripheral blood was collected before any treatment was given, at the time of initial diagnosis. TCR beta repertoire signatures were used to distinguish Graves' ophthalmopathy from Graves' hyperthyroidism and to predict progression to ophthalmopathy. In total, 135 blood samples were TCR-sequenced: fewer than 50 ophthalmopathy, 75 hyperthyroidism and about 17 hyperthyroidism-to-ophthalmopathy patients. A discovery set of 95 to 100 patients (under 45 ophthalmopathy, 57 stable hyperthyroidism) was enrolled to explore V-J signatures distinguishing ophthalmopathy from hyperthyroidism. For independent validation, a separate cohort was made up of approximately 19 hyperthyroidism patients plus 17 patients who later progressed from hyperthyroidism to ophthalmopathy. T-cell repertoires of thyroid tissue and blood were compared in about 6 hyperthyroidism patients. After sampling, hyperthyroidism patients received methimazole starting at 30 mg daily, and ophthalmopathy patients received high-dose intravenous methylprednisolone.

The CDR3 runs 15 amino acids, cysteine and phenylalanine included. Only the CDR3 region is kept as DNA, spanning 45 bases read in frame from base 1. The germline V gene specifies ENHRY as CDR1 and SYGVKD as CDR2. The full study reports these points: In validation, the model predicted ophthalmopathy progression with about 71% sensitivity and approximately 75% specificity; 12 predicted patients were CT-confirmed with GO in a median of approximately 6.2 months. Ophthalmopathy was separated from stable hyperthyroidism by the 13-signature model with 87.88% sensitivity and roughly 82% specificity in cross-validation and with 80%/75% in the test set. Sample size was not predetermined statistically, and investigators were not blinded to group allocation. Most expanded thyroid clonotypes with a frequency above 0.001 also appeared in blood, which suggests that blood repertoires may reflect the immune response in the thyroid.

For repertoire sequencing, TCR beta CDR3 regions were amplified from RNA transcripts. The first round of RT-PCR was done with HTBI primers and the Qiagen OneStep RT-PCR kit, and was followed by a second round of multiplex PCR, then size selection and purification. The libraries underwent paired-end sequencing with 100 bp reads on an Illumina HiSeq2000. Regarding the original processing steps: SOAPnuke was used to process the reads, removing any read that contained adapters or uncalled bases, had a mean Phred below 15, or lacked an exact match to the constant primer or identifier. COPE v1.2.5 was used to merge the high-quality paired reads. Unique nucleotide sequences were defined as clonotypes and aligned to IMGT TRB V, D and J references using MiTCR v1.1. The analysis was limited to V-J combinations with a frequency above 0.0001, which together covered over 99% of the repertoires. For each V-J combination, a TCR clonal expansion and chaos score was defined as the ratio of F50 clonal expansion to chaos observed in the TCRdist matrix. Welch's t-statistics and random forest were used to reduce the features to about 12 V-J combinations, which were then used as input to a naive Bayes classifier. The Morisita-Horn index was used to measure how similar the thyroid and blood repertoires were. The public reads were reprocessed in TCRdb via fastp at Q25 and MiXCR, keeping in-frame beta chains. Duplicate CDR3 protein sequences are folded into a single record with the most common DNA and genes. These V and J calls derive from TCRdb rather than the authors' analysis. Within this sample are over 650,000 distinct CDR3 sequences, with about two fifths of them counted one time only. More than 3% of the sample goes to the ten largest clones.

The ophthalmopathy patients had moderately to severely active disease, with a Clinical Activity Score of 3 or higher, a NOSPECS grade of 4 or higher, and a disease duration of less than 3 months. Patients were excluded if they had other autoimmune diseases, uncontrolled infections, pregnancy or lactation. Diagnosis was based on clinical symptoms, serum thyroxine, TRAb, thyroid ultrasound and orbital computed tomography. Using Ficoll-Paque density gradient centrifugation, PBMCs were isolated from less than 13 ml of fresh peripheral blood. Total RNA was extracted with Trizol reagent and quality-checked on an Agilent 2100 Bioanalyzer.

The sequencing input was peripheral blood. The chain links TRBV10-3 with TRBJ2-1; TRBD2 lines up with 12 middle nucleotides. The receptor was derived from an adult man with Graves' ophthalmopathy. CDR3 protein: CAISEGTSGGNEQLF. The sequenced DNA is TGTGCCATCAGTGAGGGTACTAGCGGGGGGAATGAGCAGCTCTTC.